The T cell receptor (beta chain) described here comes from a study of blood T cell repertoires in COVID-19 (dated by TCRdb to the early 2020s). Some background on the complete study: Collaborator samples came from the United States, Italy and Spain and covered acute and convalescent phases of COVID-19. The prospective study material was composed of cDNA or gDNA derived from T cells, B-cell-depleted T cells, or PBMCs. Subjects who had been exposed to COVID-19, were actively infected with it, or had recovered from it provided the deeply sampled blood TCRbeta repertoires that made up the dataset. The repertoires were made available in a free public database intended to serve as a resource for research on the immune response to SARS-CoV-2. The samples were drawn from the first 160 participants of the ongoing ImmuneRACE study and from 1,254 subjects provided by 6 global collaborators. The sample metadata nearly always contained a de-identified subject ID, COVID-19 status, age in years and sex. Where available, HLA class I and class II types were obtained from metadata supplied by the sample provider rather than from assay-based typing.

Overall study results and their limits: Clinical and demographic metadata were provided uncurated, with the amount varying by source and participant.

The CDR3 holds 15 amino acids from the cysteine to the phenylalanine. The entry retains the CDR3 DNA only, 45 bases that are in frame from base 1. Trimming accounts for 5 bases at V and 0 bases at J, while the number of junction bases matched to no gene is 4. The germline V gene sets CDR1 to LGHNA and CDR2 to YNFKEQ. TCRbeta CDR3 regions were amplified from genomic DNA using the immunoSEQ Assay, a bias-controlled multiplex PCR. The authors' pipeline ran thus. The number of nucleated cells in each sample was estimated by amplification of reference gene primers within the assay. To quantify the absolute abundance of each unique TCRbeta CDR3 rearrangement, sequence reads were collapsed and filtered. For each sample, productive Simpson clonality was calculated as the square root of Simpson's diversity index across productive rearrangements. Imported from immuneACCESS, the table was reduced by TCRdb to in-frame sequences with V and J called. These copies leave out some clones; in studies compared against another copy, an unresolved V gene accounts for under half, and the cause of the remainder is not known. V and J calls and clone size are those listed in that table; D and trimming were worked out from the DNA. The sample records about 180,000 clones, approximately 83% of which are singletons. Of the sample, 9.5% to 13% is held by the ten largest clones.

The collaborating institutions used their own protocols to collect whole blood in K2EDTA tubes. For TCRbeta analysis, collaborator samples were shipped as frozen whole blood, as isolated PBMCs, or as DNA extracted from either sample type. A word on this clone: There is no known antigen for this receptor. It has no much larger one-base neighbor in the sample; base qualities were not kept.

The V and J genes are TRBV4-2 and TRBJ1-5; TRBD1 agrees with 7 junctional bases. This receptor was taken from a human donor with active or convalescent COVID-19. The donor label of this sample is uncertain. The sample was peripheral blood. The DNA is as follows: TGTGCCAGCAGCAAACAGGGGAATAGCAATCAGCCCCAGCATTTT. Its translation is CASSKQGNSNQPQHF.